Each of the 26 T cell receptor beta chains below was sequenced from the same sample in a study of T-cell memory formation after mild COVID-19. MiXCR was run by TCRdb on the 5' RACE reads, yielding one entry per CDR3 protein. Of 300,000 to 400,000 distinct CDR3 sequences listed, 15% to 20% are singletons. Material for sequencing was PBMCs or a T cell subset sorted from them (not recorded which). These receptors all stem from a man aged 18-30 years who had mild COVID-19 (a few samples of this study predate the infection). Cell type and time point are not known.

The rearrangement uses TRBV27 and TRBJ1-2, with D possibly TRBD1 on 5 matching bases. Germline V lookup: CDR1 MNHEY, CDR2 SMNVEV (reference sequence). This CDR3 has 15 amino acids. Trimming took 2 bases from V and 4 from J, leaving 14 bases between them. The CDR3 DNA sequence: TGTGCCAGCAGTTTACACTTTGGGGGTATCTATGGCTACACCTTC. It codes for CASSLHFGGIYGYTF.

In this sample, this clonotype turned up many times. V is TRBV7-2 and J is TRBJ2-3; 7 nucleotides align to TRBD1. This CDR3 spans 16 amino acids. CDR1 is SGHTA and CDR2 is FQGNSA in the germline V gene. Trimming cost V 5 bases and J 9 bases; bases outside gene matches: 17. CDR3 in amino acids: CASSTPPGTAVTTQYF. Written as DNA, the CDR3 is TGTGCCAGCAGCACCCCCCCCGGGACAGCCGTTACAACGCAGTATTTT.

There are a few counts of this clonotype. The chain combines TRBV7-9 with TRBJ2-3; unclear D gene. The CDR3 totals 15 residues. V lost 3 bases and J 3 bases, leaving 13 bases between the germline ends. Germline V gene sequence: CDR1 SEHNR, CDR2 FQNEAQ (reference sequence). This CDR3 is CASSLAAPYTDTQYF. CDR3 nucleotide sequence: TGTGCCAGCAGCTTGGCAGCCCCGTATACAGATACGCAGTATTTT.

This clonotype has only a few counts. This chain links TRBV6-7 with TRBJ2-7, with 7 bases aligning to TRBD1. TRBV6-7 is an open reading frame, and its role is uncertain. V lost 6 bases, J lost 4 bases, and 6 bases stayed unmatched. CDR3 length equals 13 residues. The CDR3 coding sequence is TGTGCCAGCAGGACAGGGTCCGTTTACGAGCAGTACGTC. It yields the protein CASRTGSVYEQYV.

This clonotype was detected only a few times. The chain links TRBV19 to TRBJ1-2, with 8 bases matching TRBD1. The CDR3 is 13 amino acids. Germline loops: CDR1 LNHDA, CDR2 SQIVND (reference sequence). Unmatched junction bases numbered 7, after V lost 7 bases and J lost 6 bases. For the CDR3, the DNA is TGTGCCAGTACGGACAGGGAAAGTGATGGCTACACCTTC. Protein sequence: CASTDRESDGYTF.

The chain has TRBV7-2 and TRBJ2-7, with TRBD1 identical over 8 bases. V was pared by 5 bases and J by 4 bases, with 7 bases of the junction left unmatched. Germline-derived CDR1 and CDR2 are SGHTA and FQGNSA. This CDR3 has 14 residues. This chain's CDR3 is CASSAGQGPYEQYF. DNA of the CDR3: TGTGCCAGCAGCGCAGGACAGGGTCCTTACGAGCAGTACTTC. Based on the CDR3 plus reference TRBV7-2 and TRBJ2-7, the full variable domain is GAGVSQSPSNKVTEKGKDVELRCDPISGHTALYWYRQSLGQGLEFLIYFQGNSAPDKSGLPSDRFSAERTGGSVSTLTIQRTQQEDSAVYLCASSAGQGPYEQYFGPGTRLTVT.

The chain employs TRBV4-3 and TRBJ2-3, with D perhaps TRBD2 (6 bases). The CDR3 spans 19 residues. Trimming took off 0 bases at V and 0 bases at J, with 19 bases between the two ends. Germline CDR1 is LGHNA and CDR2 is YSLEER. This CDR3 reads CASSQDGGGWHRSTDTQYF. The CDR3 nucleotides are TGCGCCAGCAGCCAAGATGGGGGAGGATGGCACCGAAGCACAGATACGCAGTATTTT.

V and J are TRBV5-1 and TRBJ2-5, with 9 bases identical to TRBD1. CDR3 length: 14 residues. CDR1 is SGHRS, CDR2 YFSETQ, per germline. V lost 7 bases and J lost 2; bases outside the gene matches: 6. The CDR3 coding sequence is TGCGCCAGCCGAACCGGGACAGGGCAAGAGACCCAGTACTTC. Translation gives CASRTGTGQETQYF.

There are a few counts of this clonotype. The chain is built from TRBV5-1 and TRBJ1-5; D unresolved. CDR3 size: 15 residues. Germline CDR1 reads SGHRS; CDR2 reads YFSETQ. V lost 0 bases and J 0 bases, leaving 7 bases between the germline ends. The CDR3 region is CASSLDPISNQPQHF. In nucleotides, the CDR3 is TGCGCCAGCAGCTTGGATCCGATTAGCAATCAGCCCCAGCATTTT.

DNA for the CDR3: TGTGCCAGCAGTTCCGGACTAGCGGGGGGCGGAGAGACCCAGTACTTC. It is translated as CASSSGLAGGGETQYF. V gene TRBV12-3 or TRBV12-4 combines with J gene TRBJ2-5; 14 bases agree with TRBD2. There are 16 residues in the CDR3. Trimming took 4 bases from V and 4 from J; bases not matched to a gene: 5.

The V call is TRBV12-3 or TRBV12-4, the J call TRBJ2-5; 8 bases agree with TRBD2. The V gene end was trimmed by 6 bases and the J gene end by 2 bases; junction bases not matched to a gene: 11. The CDR3 is 16 residues long. In nucleotides, the CDR3 is TGTGCCAGCAGCTCCCACGGGGGGGGAGAGCAAGAGACCCAGTACTTC. This translates into CASSSHGGGEQETQYF.

This clonotype was seen ten or more times. The J gene is TRBJ2-1, the V gene TRBV20-1, with 9 bases identical to TRBD2. The CDR3 sequence is 11 residues long. Germline trimming cut 7 bases from V and 10 bases from J; bases unmatched to any gene: 5. Germline V gene sequence: CDR1 DFQATT, CDR2 SNEGSKA (reference sequence). The CDR3 sequence: CSGGGAREQFF. CDR3 nucleotide sequence: TGCAGTGGCGGGGGGGCTCGCGAGCAGTTCTTC.

Many counts were recorded for this clonotype. The chain carries TRBV12-3 or TRBV12-4 and TRBJ2-2; 7 nucleotides match TRBD1. The CDR3 extends over 16 amino acids. The junction had 8 bases not matched to a gene; V was cut back by 7 bases and J by 0 bases. CDR3 nucleotides: TGTGCCAGCAAGGTGCTAGGGGGCGCGAACACCGGGGAGCTGTTTTTT. Its translation is CASKVLGGANTGELFF.

V is TRBV4-3 and J is TRBJ2-5; D is possibly TRBD2 (5 bases). Looked up from germline, CDR1 is LGHNA and CDR2 is YSLEER. V lost 1 base and J lost 5, with 11 bases in between. CDR3 size: 14 residues. CDR3 protein: CASSQAPERETQYF. CDR3 nucleotides: TGCGCCAGCAGCCAAGCGCCCGAGCGGGAGACCCAGTACTTC.

The CDR3 region is CASLQNTEAFF. CDR3 bases: TGTGCCAGCCTGCAGAACACTGAAGCTTTCTTT. The V call is TRBV27, the J call TRBJ1-1; D is undetermined. Germline V gene data show CDR1 as MNHEY and CDR2 as SMNVEV (reference sequence). V lost 8 bases and J 1 base, leaving 5 bases between the germline ends. This CDR3 comprises 11 residues.

This clonotype has a handful of counts. This sequence joins TRBV12-3 or TRBV12-4 and TRBJ2-3; 8 bases map to TRBD1. After removal of 5 bases from V and 7 bases from J, the junction contained 8 bases not matched to a gene. The CDR3 has 14 residues. CDR3 bases: TGTGCCAGCAGTCGGGACAGGACCCTTTATACGCAGTATTTT. Residues: CASSRDRTLYTQYF.

The genes are TRBV6-1 and TRBJ2-3; TRBD1 agrees at 9 bases. Germline V gene lookup returns CDR1 MNHNS and CDR2 SASEGT. V lost 8 bases, J lost 3 bases, and 15 bases stayed unmatched. This CDR3 region has 17 residues. Written as DNA, the CDR3 is TGTGCCAGCGGATCTCGGGACAGGGACCCTAGGACAGATACGCAGTATTTT. Translation gives CASGSRDRDPRTDTQYF.

The chain carries TRBV30 and TRBJ1-2, with 9 bases fitting TRBD1. The CDR3 is 14 residues long. The V gene's germline CDR1 is GTSNPN and CDR2 SVGIG (reference sequence). With V trimmed by 2 bases and J by 7 bases, 8 bases remained unmatched. As DNA, the CDR3 is TGTGCCTGGAGTTCGGGACAGGGAATATCTGGCTACACCTTC. Protein: CAWSSGQGISGYTF.

The sample holds a few counts of this clonotype. The chain carries TRBV24-1 and TRBJ2-3; TRBD2 agrees at 14 bases. CDR1 is KGHDR and CDR2 is SFDVKD in the germline V gene. The CDR3 contains 15 residues. With 7 bases clipped from V and 6 bases from J, the junction kept 5 bases outside the gene matches. Here the CDR3 DNA reads TGTGCCACCAGGGGACTAGCGGGGGATCGCGATACGCAGTATTTT. Its translation is CATRGLAGDRDTQYF.

This clonotype was seen many times. V is TRBV7-3 and J is TRBJ2-3; tentative D call: TRBD2 (6 bases). This CDR3 has 15 amino acids. The germline V and J ends were trimmed by 4 bases and 1 base, with 12 bases remaining between them. CDR1 is SGHTA and CDR2 is FQGTGA in the germline V gene. DNA of the CDR3: TGTGCCAGCAGCTCGAGCGGGTCGGGCACAGATACGCAGTATTTT. Protein: CASSSSGSGTDTQYF.

CDR3 residues: CASSLVAGGSNTQYF. CDR3 nucleotide sequence: TGTGCCAGCAGCTTAGTAGCGGGGGGGAGCAATACGCAGTATTTT. This chain connects TRBV7-2 to TRBJ2-3, with TRBD2 matching 11 bases. The CDR3 has 15 residues. J was trimmed by 7 bases and V by 1 base; bases with no gene match: 4. Germline V gene sequence: CDR1 SGHTA, CDR2 FQGNSA.

This clonotype has ten or more counts. The genes are TRBV29-1 and TRBJ1-2; 7 bases are shared with TRBD1. The CDR3 runs to 11 residues. J lost 3 bases, V lost 7 bases, and 2 bases had no gene match. Germline V gives CDR1 SQVTM, CDR2 ANQGSEA. The CDR3, as DNA: TGCAGCGCAGACAGGGACTATGGCTACACCTTC. Translating gives CSADRDYGYTF.

This clonotype was detected only a few times. The gene calls are TRBV4-3 and TRBJ2-1; 9 nucleotides agree with TRBD1. Germline CDR1 and CDR2: LGHNA and YSLEER. This CDR3 region has 15 residues. J gave up 7 bases and V 3 bases, and 7 bases lay outside the gene matches. The CDR3 sequence: CASSQAADRGNEQFF. The CDR3 nucleotides read TGCGCCAGCAGCCAGGCGGCGGACAGGGGAAATGAGCAGTTCTTC.

This clonotype has only a few counts. Relative to the germline gene, one junction end is altered; a read error may explain this. V is TRBV7-2 and J is TRBJ2-6; 7 bases align to TRBD1. Germline CDR1 SGHTA, CDR2 FQGNSA. The CDR3 is 15 residues long. CDR3 loop: CASTLGDRPVSVLTF. The DNA of the CDR3 is TGTGCCAGCACCTTAGGGGACAGACCCGTCTCCGTCCTGACTTTC.

The chain uses TRBV7-2 and TRBJ2-5, with D possibly matching TRBD2 (6 bases). This CDR3 spans 11 amino acids. Germline values: CDR1 SGHTA, CDR2 FQGNSA. V was trimmed by 8 bases and J by 6 bases, leaving 10 bases between them. The CDR3 spells CASGGLKTQYF. The CDR3 DNA reads as TGTGCCAGCGGGGGGTTAAAGACCCAGTACTTC.

This clonotype occurred a few times. The J gene is TRBJ2-5, the V gene TRBV4-2; D not certain. The length of the CDR3 is 11 residues. In germline, CDR1 is LGHNA, CDR2 YNFKEQ. The V end lost 0 bases, the J end lost 5 bases, and 1 base lay between the germline ends. Written as DNA, the CDR3 is TGTGCCAGCAGCCAAGATGAGACCCAGTACTTC. It is translated as CASSQDETQYF.